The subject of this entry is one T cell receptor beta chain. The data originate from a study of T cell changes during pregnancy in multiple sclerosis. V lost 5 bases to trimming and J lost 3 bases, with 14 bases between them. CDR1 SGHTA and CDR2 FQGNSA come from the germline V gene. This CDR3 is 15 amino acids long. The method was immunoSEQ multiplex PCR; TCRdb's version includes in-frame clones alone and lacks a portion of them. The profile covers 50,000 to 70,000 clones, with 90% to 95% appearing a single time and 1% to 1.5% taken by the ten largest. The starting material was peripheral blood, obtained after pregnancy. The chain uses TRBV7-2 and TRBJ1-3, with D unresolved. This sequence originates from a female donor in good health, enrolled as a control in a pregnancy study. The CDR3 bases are TGTGCCAGCAGCGCGGAACTAACCGTTGGAAACACCATATATTTT. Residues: CASSAELTVGNTIYF.